This entry describes one T cell receptor (beta chain). Unseparated into fractions, whole blood served as the source from which total RNA was extracted. The sample belongs to a study of human T cells and chemical hapten exposure. CDR1 is KGHSH and CDR2 is LQKENI in the germline V gene. CDR3 size: 15 residues. The V end lost 3 bases, the J end lost 2 bases, and 13 bases lay between the germline ends. The library attached unique molecular identifiers to individual cDNA molecules. MiXCR, run by TCRdb on the reads, gives a single entry per CDR3 protein. In the table there are about 120,000 distinct CDR3 sequences, roughly 8.5% of which are singletons.

Sequencing was carried out using whole blood. This receptor was taken from a human donor in good health. Some clones in this sample may be carry-over from other donors' samples. The rearrangement links TRBV18 to TRBJ2-5; D possibly corresponds to TRBD2 (5 bases). This chain's CDR3 is CASSPIETGQETQYF. The CDR3 DNA follows: TGTGCCAGCTCACCGATCGAGACGGGACAAGAGACCCAGTACTTC.